The source of this TCR beta chain is a study of PD-1 blockade in classical Hodgkin lymphoma. Study-wide results and limits: Compared with baseline, CD4+ but not CD8+ TCR diversity had risen significantly by C4D1. Complete responders' diversity at baseline resembled that of newly diagnosed patients. Possibly reflecting disease activity or prior therapy, repertoire differences have causes that remain undefined. At baseline, newly diagnosed patients reportedly showed less TCR diversity than healthy donors.

Details on this clone: The antigen is undetermined.

Every one of the patients relapsed after autologous stem cell transplantation (brentuximab vedotin exposure was variable). Germline V gene sequence: CDR1 MGHDK, CDR2 SYGVNS. The CDR3 has 14 amino acids. V dropped 5 bases and J dropped 1 base, with 9 bases sitting between them. Produced via immunoSEQ multiplex PCR; TCRdb's table is partial and in-frame only. The table lists 19,000 or so clones, 70% to 80% of them singletons. This specimen was peripheral blood mononuclear cells (PBMCs), taken at baseline. The TCR sequence derives from a human donor with classical Hodgkin lymphoma. The gene calls are TRBV25-1 and TRBJ1-3; D unclear. The CDR3 region has the DNA TGTGCCAGCAGTTCCGGTCTATCTGGAAACACCATATATTTT. Translating gives CASSSGLSGNTIYF.